Below are 21 T cell receptor beta chains sequenced from a single sample in a study of shared clonotypes between healthy human individuals. Libraries were prepared by immunoSEQ multiplex PCR; TCRdb keeps only in-frame clonotypes and omits some of them. The sample consists of over 950,000 clones, 70% to 85% of them appearing once. Source material: memory CD4+ T cells from PBMCs. The subset was: CD45RA-negative fraction. These receptors came from a man aged 18 to 35 in good health. Some clones in this sample may be carry-over from other donors' samples.

The chain has TRBV5-4 and TRBJ2-7, with D maybe TRBD2 (6 bases). V was pared by 5 bases and J by 4 bases, with 16 bases between. CDR3 length: 14 amino acids. Germline lookup yields CDR1 SGHNT and CDR2 YYREEE (reference sequence). As DNA, the CDR3 is TGTGCCAGCAGGCCAGACCGGGACTCTTACGAGCAGTACTTC. Amino acid sequence: CASRPDRDSYEQYF.

The chain combines TRBV5-4 with TRBJ1-2, with a weak D call TRBD1 (5 bases). Trimming shortened V by 0 bases and J by 2 bases, and 14 bases separated the two germline ends. This CDR3 is 16 amino acids long. Germline V gene sequence: CDR1 SGHNT, CDR2 YYREEE (reference sequence). In DNA form, the CDR3 reads TGTGCCAGCAGCTTGGTTGGGGCCGGGCTGAACTATGGCTACACCTTC. It encodes CASSLVGAGLNYGYTF.

This chain joins TRBV6-1 and TRBJ2-3; 10 positions match TRBD1. J lost 2 bases, V lost 1 base, and 3 bases had no gene match. This CDR3 spans 16 amino acids. CDR1 is MNHNS and CDR2 is SASEGT in the germline V gene. This CDR3 is CASSEVDRGNTDTQYF. Written as DNA, the CDR3 is TGTGCCAGCAGTGAAGTGGACAGGGGGAACACAGATACGCAGTATTTT.

This clone was seen a few times. The chain is built from TRBV29-1 and TRBJ1-1; 7 bases map to TRBD1. Losses at the gene ends were 4 bases for V and 3 bases for J; bases not matched to a gene: 2. The germline V gene encodes CDR1 SQVTM and CDR2 ANQGSEA. The CDR3 is made up of 12 amino acids. CDR3 residues: CSVGDSYTEAFF. The CDR3 region has the DNA TGCAGCGTTGGGGACAGCTACACTGAAGCTTTCTTT.

This clone appeared once. CDR3 DNA: TGCGCCAGCAGCGGTCCCCGGGACAGCCCCTACAATGAGCAGTTCTTC. This translates into CASSGPRDSPYNEQFF. The chain is built from TRBV5-1 and TRBJ2-1; the match to TRBD1 covers 7 bases. Trimming at V came to 4 bases and at J to 2 bases, leaving 9 bases not matched to a gene. The CDR3 has 16 amino acids. Germline loops: CDR1 SGHRS, CDR2 YFSETQ.

The V gene is TRBV7-2, the J gene TRBJ2-1; 8 nucleotides agree with TRBD2. This CDR3 region has 16 residues. The junction had 6 bases not matched to a gene; V was cut back by 3 bases and J by 2 bases. CDR1 and CDR2 (germline): SGHTA, FQGNSA. CDR3: CASSLFGGAAYNEQFF. Written as DNA, the CDR3 is TGTGCCAGCAGCTTGTTCGGGGGGGCGGCCTACAATGAGCAGTTCTTC.

The chain recombines TRBV11-1 with TRBJ2-1, with 8 bases aligning to TRBD2. Trimming took 10 bases from V and 8 from J; bases not matched to a gene: 13. The CDR3 runs to 14 residues. Germline CDR1 SGHAT, CDR2 FQDESV (reference sequence). The CDR3 bases are TGTGCCACCCGGGGGGGCGGCCGGGGCCATGAGCAGTTCTTC. Translated, it gives CATRGGGRGHEQFF.

This clone came up a few times. The chain uses TRBV19 and TRBJ1-5, with D maybe TRBD1 (6 bases). Trimming pared 10 bases from V and 1 base from J, leaving 14 bases between. Per the germline V gene, CDR1 is LNHDA and CDR2 is SQIVND (reference sequence). The CDR3 contains 14 residues. Here the CDR3 reads CATRFGGSNQPQHF. In nucleotides, the CDR3 is TGTGCCACTCGATTCGGGGGCAGCAATCAGCCCCAGCATTTT.

The chain is built from TRBV5-5 and TRBJ2-3, with 16 nucleotides matching TRBD2. V trimming: 3 bases; J trimming: 3 bases; junction bases outside the gene matches: 1. Per germline, CDR1 SGHKS and CDR2 YYEKEE (reference sequence). The CDR3 totals 16 residues. In DNA form, the CDR3 reads TGTGCCAGCAGCTCGGGACTAGCGGGAGGGACAGATACGCAGTATTTT. This codes for CASSSGLAGGTDTQYF.

This chain's CDR3 is CASSLDRASTDTQYF. CDR3 DNA: TGTGCCAGCAGCTTAGACAGGGCTAGCACAGATACGCAGTATTTT. V usage is TRBV7-2 and J usage is TRBJ2-3, with D possibly matching TRBD1 (6 bases). V gave up 1 base and J gave up 0 bases, with 8 bases separating them. The CDR3 runs to 15 residues. In germline, CDR1 is SGHTA, CDR2 FQGNSA.

The gene calls are TRBV18 and TRBJ2-6, with 12 positions matching TRBD1. V shed 5 bases, J shed 5 bases, and the junction held 10 bases outside the gene matches. This CDR3 is 18 amino acids long. Germline V lookup: CDR1 KGHSH, CDR2 LQKENI. The CDR3 is CASSERPGQGAWANVLTF. Written as DNA, the CDR3 is TGTGCCAGCTCAGAGAGACCGGGACAGGGGGCCTGGGCCAACGTCCTGACTTTC.

The V call is TRBV19, the J call TRBJ2-5, with D uncertain. Germline loops: CDR1 LNHDA, CDR2 SQIVND (reference sequence). Trimming took 6 bases from V and 1 from J, leaving 12 bases between them. The CDR3 consists of 14 residues. The CDR3 DNA follows: TGTGCCAGTAGAAACGGCGGCACCCAAGAGACCCAGTACTTC. It encodes CASRNGGTQETQYF.

The gene calls are TRBV7-8 and TRBJ2-7; TRBD2 agrees at 16 bases. V shed 3 bases, J shed 7 bases, and the junction held 3 bases outside the gene matches. The germline V gene encodes CDR1 SGHVS and CDR2 FQNEAQ. The CDR3 consists of 15 residues. This chain's CDR3 is CASSLGLAGGGEQYF. The CDR3 nucleotides are TGTGCCAGCAGCTTGGGACTAGCGGGAGGGGGTGAGCAGTACTTC.

The V and J genes are TRBV27 and TRBJ2-7, with 9 bases that match TRBD1. Germline V gene data show CDR1 as MNHEY and CDR2 as SMNVEV (reference sequence). J gave up 3 bases and V 5 bases, and 8 bases lay outside the gene matches. The CDR3 extends over 15 amino acids. CDR3 DNA sequence: TGTGCCAGCAGTGACAGGGGGGCCGCCGGCTACGAGCAGTACTTC. Its protein product is CASSDRGAAGYEQYF.

With regard to this clone: The sample holds other DNA sequences that translate to the same CDR3. The chain recombines TRBV29-1 with TRBJ1-2, with a tentative D call TRBD1 (6 bases). This CDR3 spans 14 amino acids. Trimming cost V 3 bases and J 2 bases, with 13 bases left between them. CDR1 and CDR2 (germline): SQVTM, ANQGSEA. The CDR3 reads CSVEGRGQNYGYTF. The CDR3 bases are TGCAGCGTTGAGGGGAGGGGACAAAACTATGGCTACACCTTC. Together with reference TRBV29-1 and TRBJ1-2, the CDR3 gives the full variable domain: SAVISQKPSRDICQRGTSLTIQCQVDSQVTMMFWYRQQPGQSLTLIATANQGSEATYESGFVIDKFPISRPNLTFSTLTVSNMSPEDSSIYLCSVEGRGQNYGYTFGSGTRLTVV.

This clone showed up just a few times. V and J are TRBV27 and TRBJ1-4, with D possibly being TRBD1 (5 bases). Germline CDR1 is MNHEY and CDR2 is SMNVEV (reference sequence). Between the trimmed V and J ends, which lost 5 bases and 7 bases, there was a span of 17 bases. There are 15 residues in the CDR3. The CDR3 reads CASSPLRPQGEKLFF. DNA of the CDR3: TGTGCCAGCAGTCCACTTCGTCCCCAGGGTGAAAAACTGTTTTTT.

The genes are TRBV19 and TRBJ1-1; 9 positions agree with TRBD1. This CDR3 is 15 amino acids long. Germline V lookup: CDR1 LNHDA, CDR2 SQIVND (reference sequence). V lost 5 bases to trimming and J lost 4 bases; unmatched junction nucleotides: 8. The CDR3 nucleotides read TGTGCCAGTAGTCAGGGACAGGGAACTGGCACTGAAGCTTTCTTT. It codes for CASSQGQGTGTEAFF.

This clone showed up just once. V and J are TRBV5-5 and TRBJ1-2; D may be TRBD1 (6 bases). This CDR3 spans 14 amino acids. Germline V CDR1 and CDR2: SGHKS, YYEKEE (reference sequence). With 4 bases removed from V and 6 bases from J, the gap between germline ends came to 16 bases. The CDR3 loop is CASSPDWGRNGYTF. DNA of the CDR3: TGTGCCAGCAGCCCCGACTGGGGGCGGAATGGCTACACCTTC.

In its sample, this clone was seen a few times. This could be a read error, since a much larger clone is one nucleotide away. CDR3 in amino acids: CASSTGDQPQHF. As DNA, the CDR3 is TGTGCCAGCAGTACAGGGGATCAGCCCCAGCATTTT. V usage is TRBV6-6 and J usage is TRBJ1-5; 7 nucleotides agree with TRBD1. The CDR3 length is 12 residues. V lost 5 bases, J lost 5 bases, and 0 bases stayed unmatched. Looked up from germline, CDR1 is MNHNY and CDR2 is SVGAGI (reference sequence).

V gene TRBV2 combines with J gene TRBJ2-7, with D tentatively TRBD1 (6 bases). V lost 6 bases and J lost 7, with 19 bases in between. Germline loops: CDR1 SNHLY, CDR2 FYNNEI. The CDR3 totals 14 residues. The CDR3 reads CASRQQGPTGEQYF. DNA for the CDR3: TGTGCCAGCAGACAACAGGGTCCGACGGGGGAGCAGTACTTC.

The V call is TRBV2, the J call TRBJ1-5; unclear D gene. The V gene lost 7 bases and the J gene lost 4 bases, with 17 bases spanning the gap. The germline CDR1 and CDR2 sequences are SNHLY and FYNNEI. CDR3 size: 15 residues. CDR3 protein: CASTTDGGPNQPQHF. The CDR3 DNA reads TGTGCCAGCACAACAGACGGCGGACCGAATCAGCCCCAGCATTTT. The full variable domain, with the rest looked up from reference TRBV2 and TRBJ1-5, is EPEVTQTPSHQVTQMGQEVILRCVPISNHLYFYWYRQILGQKVEFLVSFYNNEISEKSEIFDDQFSVERPDGSNFTLKIRSTKLEDSAMYFCASTTDGGPNQPQHFGDGTRLSIL.